What follows are 10 T cell receptor beta chains derived from one specimen sequenced in a study of shared clonotypes between healthy human individuals. TCRdb's table, derived via immunoSEQ multiplex PCR, lists solely in-frame clones and lacks some. The sample records hundreds of thousands of clones, roughly 98% being singletons. In the naive CD8 group, cells lacked CD45RO and were positively selected for CCR7, so terminally differentiated effector memory CD45RA+ cells were left out. Material: naive CD8+ T cells sorted from blood. These receptors all come from a man aged 25 to 40 in good health.

This chain joins TRBV6-5 and TRBJ1-2; D unclear. CDR3 size: 15 residues. V lost 4 bases and J lost 0, with 12 bases in between. Germline values: CDR1 MNHEY, CDR2 SVGAGI. CDR3 bases: TGTGCCAGCAGTTCTTGGTCCGGGGCTAACTATGGCTACACCTTC. It encodes CASSSWSGANYGYTF.

The chain couples TRBV7-9 to TRBJ2-1; D is perhaps TRBD2 (5 bases). V shed 5 bases and J shed 2 bases, with 10 bases lying between them. The length of the CDR3 is 14 residues. In germline, CDR1 is SEHNR, CDR2 FQNEAQ (reference sequence). The CDR3 sequence is CASSGAEPYNEQFF. DNA of the CDR3: TGTGCCAGCAGCGGAGCGGAACCCTACAATGAGCAGTTCTTC.

The rearrangement uses TRBV15 and TRBJ2-7; 11 nucleotides line up with TRBD1. Looked up from germline, CDR1 is LNHNV and CDR2 is YYDKDF (reference sequence). This CDR3 has 17 amino acids. The V and J ends lost 5 bases and 4 bases, in that order; junction bases with no gene match: 13. The CDR3, as DNA: TGTGCCACCAGCCCCTCGGTGGCCGGGACAGGGGGTTACGAGCAGTACTTC. This sequence encodes CATSPSVAGTGGYEQYF.

The V and J genes are TRBV5-6 and TRBJ2-7; D gene uncertain. From germline, CDR1 is SGHDT and CDR2 YYEEEE. Trimming shortened V by 2 bases and J by 2 bases, and 11 bases separated the two germline ends. The CDR3 is 14 residues long. CDR3 nucleotide sequence: TGTGCCAGCAGCTTCTCTATAATCCCCTACGAGCAGTACTTC. Its protein is CASSFSIIPYEQYF.

V usage is TRBV9 and J usage is TRBJ1-1; 9 bases map to TRBD1. This CDR3 contains 13 residues. Germline assignment: CDR1 SGDLS and CDR2 YYNGEE. V shed 4 bases and J 7 bases; nucleotides not matched to a gene: 5. This CDR3 is CASSSRDRDEAFF. CDR3 bases: TGTGCCAGCAGCTCCCGGGACAGGGATGAAGCTTTCTTT. The full variable domain, completed using reference TRBV9 and TRBJ1-1, is DSGVTQTPKHLITATGQRVTLRCSPRSGDLSVYWYQQSLDQGLQFLIQYYNGEERAKGNILERFSAQQFPDLHSELNLSSLELGDSALYFCASSSRDRDEAFFGQGTRLTVV.

Only one count was recorded for this clone. This chain connects TRBV7-2 to TRBJ1-5, with unresolved D. Trimming removed 6 bases from V and 3 bases from J, with 9 bases in between. Germline lookup yields CDR1 SGHTA and CDR2 FQGNSA. The CDR3 runs to 13 residues. This CDR3 is CASSTRPNQPQHF. CDR3 DNA: TGTGCCAGCAGTACCCGGCCCAATCAGCCCCAGCATTTT. The complete variable domain, with remaining parts taken from reference TRBV7-2 and TRBJ1-5, reads GAGVSQSPSNKVTEKGKDVELRCDPISGHTALYWYRQSLGQGLEFLIYFQGNSAPDKSGLPSDRFSAERTGGSVSTLTIQRTQQEDSAVYLCASSTRPNQPQHFGDGTRLSIL.

The gene calls are TRBV7-9 and TRBJ2-7; a possible D gene is TRBD2 (7 bases). The germline V and J ends were trimmed by 7 bases and 5 bases, with 21 bases remaining between them. The CDR3 loop spans 15 amino acids. Germline CDR1 is SEHNR and CDR2 is FQNEAQ (reference sequence). As DNA, the CDR3 is TGTGCCAGCACCAATGAGGGGGGGAGGGTCCACGAGCAGTACTTC. It translates to CASTNEGGRVHEQYF. Full variable domain (missing parts from reference TRBV7-9 and TRBJ2-7): DTGVSQNPRHKITKRGQNVTFRCDPISEHNRLYWYRQTLGQGPEFLTYFQNEAQLEKSRLLSDRFSAERPKGSFSTLEIQRTEQGDSAMYLCASTNEGGRVHEQYFGPGTRLTVT.

This chain links TRBV11-2 with TRBJ2-1; 7 bases match TRBD2. From germline, CDR1 is SGHAT and CDR2 FQNNGV. The junction had 13 bases not matched to a gene; V was cut back by 1 base and J by 10 bases. There are 16 residues in the CDR3. In DNA, the CDR3 is TGTGCCAGCAGCTTAGTTTGGGGCCTAGCGGTCAAGGAGCAGTTCTTC. It is translated as CASSLVWGLAVKEQFF.

With respect to this clone: Within the sample, other DNA sequences also encode this same CDR3. The chain links TRBV9 to TRBJ2-2; D is unresolved. Germline assignment: CDR1 SGDLS and CDR2 YYNGEE. V gave up 2 bases and J gave up 0 bases, with 11 bases separating them. The CDR3 is made up of 16 amino acids. CDR3 sequence: CASSVLPDANTGELFF. The DNA for the CDR3 is TGTGCCAGCAGCGTTCTTCCCGACGCGAACACCGGGGAGCTGTTTTTT.

The V call is TRBV29-1, the J call TRBJ2-1; perhaps TRBD2 as D (5 bases). Germline V CDR1 and CDR2: SQVTM, ANQGSEA. The CDR3 spans 13 residues. V dropped 7 bases and J dropped 3 bases, with 13 bases sitting between them. CDR3 sequence: CSADLRGYNEQFF. The CDR3 nucleotides are TGCAGCGCCGATCTTCGGGGCTACAATGAGCAGTTCTTC.